This TCR beta chain was recorded in a study of T cell repertoires in cytomegalovirus infection. Study information: Public signatures in TCR beta pointed to CMV infection and matching HLA type.

In this sample, this clonotype turned up many times. Its antigen is unknown. MiXCR, applied by TCRdb to the reads, yields one record per CDR3 protein. The table lists approximately 190,000 distinct CDR3 sequences, 28% of them singletons, with approximately 30% in the top ten. Points from the study as a whole: HLA-C-restricted CMV clonotypes gave the most frequent clonotype in two of eight donors. People with CMV and the relevant HLA were identified by cumulative public TCR beta family frequency.

The J segment lost 3 bases and the V segment lost 0 bases, leaving 5 bases of the junction unmatched. The CDR3 spans 16 residues. Germline CDR1 reads SGHVS; CDR2 reads FQNEAQ. The rearrangement joins TRBV7-8 to TRBJ1-5; 7 nucleotides match TRBD1. This clonotype was obtained from a human donor in good health (CMV status not recorded). Some clones in this sample may be carry-over from other donors' samples. The specimen sequenced was PBMCs. The CDR3 DNA reads as TGTGCCAGCAGCTTAGCGTCTGGGACAGTCAATCAGCCCCAGCATTTT. Amino acid sequence: CASSLASGTVNQPQHF.